This T cell receptor beta chain was identified during a study of CD8 T cells in ankylosing spondylitis. Whole-study results and caveats: Reportedly, significant enrichment of disease-linked clones occurred in matched ankylosing spondylitis synovial fluid.

MiXCR was run by TCRdb on the 5' RACE reads, yielding one entry per CDR3 protein. Of approximately 200,000 distinct CDR3 sequences in the sample, 10% to 15% were seen once. At least ten counts were recorded for this clonotype. Its antigen is unidentified. The V end lost 7 bases, the J end lost 1 base, and 8 bases lay between the germline ends. Germline CDR1 reads SGHRS; CDR2 reads YFSETQ. The CDR3 totals 13 residues. This TCR was recovered from a female donor with ankylosing spondylitis or in good health (not recorded which). The sequencing input was blood, either unsorted or a sorted T cell fraction (not recorded which). V gene TRBV5-1 combines with J gene TRBJ2-2; D unclear. The DNA for the CDR3 is TGCGCCAGCCGAACACGGAACACCGGGGAGCTGTTTTTT. Amino acid sequence: CASRTRNTGELFF. Based on the CDR3 plus reference TRBV5-1 and TRBJ2-2, the full variable domain is KAGVTQTPRYLIKTRGQQVTLSCSPISGHRSVSWYQQTPGQGLQFLFEYFSETQRNKGNFPGRFSGRQFSNSRSEMNVSTLELGDSALYLCASRTRNTGELFFGEGSRLTVL.